Below, 30 T cell receptor beta chains from the same sample are listed, as sequenced in a study of T cell responses to AZD1222 COVID-19 vaccine. TCRdb's copy holds only in-frame clones and misses some; the assay was immunoSEQ multiplex PCR. This sample has under 140,000 clones, with 94% found just once. Sequencing used peripheral blood, obtained 28 days after the second AZD1222 dose. The receptors come from an adult who received the AZD1222 COVID-19 vaccine.

This CDR3 is CASSLPWDRGSYNSPLHF. Here the CDR3 DNA reads TGTGCCAGCAGCTTACCATGGGACAGGGGATCCTATAATTCACCCCTCCACTTT. The rearrangement joins TRBV7-2 to TRBJ1-6, with 10 positions matching TRBD1. Germline-derived CDR1 and CDR2 are SGHTA and FQGNSA. Losses at the gene ends were 2 bases for V and 1 base for J; bases not matched to a gene: 5. This CDR3 spans 18 amino acids.

The CDR3 DNA is TGTGCCAGCAACCGGGGGGAGATGAACACCGGGGAGCTGTTTTTT. It encodes CASNRGEMNTGELFF. The gene calls are TRBV7-2 and TRBJ2-2; 7 bases line up with TRBD2. V lost 7 bases and J lost 1; bases outside the gene matches: 6. This CDR3 region has 15 residues. Looked up from germline, CDR1 is SGHTA and CDR2 is FQGNSA.

The chain employs TRBV6-6 and TRBJ1-5; D gene uncertain. Germline V CDR1 and CDR2: MNHNY, SVGAGI (reference sequence). This CDR3 comprises 13 residues. V lost 4 bases and J 2 bases, leaving 6 bases between the germline ends. CDR3: CASSFQGNQPQHF. The CDR3 bases are TGTGCCAGCAGTTTCCAGGGCAATCAGCCCCAGCATTTT.

The chain uses TRBV5-4 and TRBJ1-4, with D tentatively TRBD1 (6 bases). CDR3 size: 15 residues. From germline, CDR1 is SGHNT and CDR2 YYREEE (reference sequence). Trimming took 0 bases from V and 5 from J, leaving 11 bases between them. This CDR3 reads CASSLVGGANEKLFF. DNA for the CDR3: TGTGCCAGCAGCTTGGTGGGGGGCGCAAATGAAAAACTGTTTTTT.

The rearrangement joins TRBV6-5 to TRBJ1-4, with no clear D. V gave up 10 bases and J gave up 5 bases, with 5 bases separating them. The CDR3 covers 10 residues. CDR1 and CDR2 from the germline V gene are MNHEY and SVGAGI. The CDR3 protein is CAIWNEKLFF. CDR3 nucleotides: TGTGCCATCTGGAATGAAAAACTGTTTTTT.

The chain links TRBV30 to TRBJ1-3, with D unresolved. Between the trimmed V and J ends, which lost 0 bases and 0 bases, there was a span of 9 bases. Germline V gene lookup returns CDR1 GTSNPN and CDR2 SVGIG (reference sequence). The CDR3 covers 15 residues. CDR3 DNA: TGTGCCTGGAGTGTAGGGTTAAGCTCTGGAAACACCATATATTTT. Amino acid sequence: CAWSVGLSSGNTIYF.

The chain employs TRBV5-5 and TRBJ1-6, with 8 bases identical to TRBD1. This CDR3 is built from 17 residues. V lost 0 bases, J lost 0 bases, and 2 bases stayed unmatched. Germline CDR1 SGHKS, CDR2 YYEKEE (reference sequence). The CDR3 DNA follows: TGTGCCAGCAGCTTGGGACAGGGGAGCTCCTATAATTCACCCCTCCACTTT. The encoded protein is CASSLGQGSSYNSPLHF.

The chain couples TRBV5-4 to TRBJ1-6, with D perhaps matching TRBD1 (5 bases). V lost 4 bases to trimming and J lost 0 bases, with 14 bases between them. Germline V gives CDR1 SGHNT, CDR2 YYREEE (reference sequence). The CDR3 loop spans 17 amino acids. CDR3 nucleotide sequence: TGTGCCAGCAGCCAAGACAGCATGACCTCCTATAATTCACCCCTCCACTTT. Amino acid sequence: CASSQDSMTSYNSPLHF.

The gene calls are TRBV30 and TRBJ2-7; D gene uncertain. CDR1 and CDR2 from the germline V gene are GTSNPN and SVGIG (reference sequence). The CDR3 loop spans 11 amino acids. Deletions cut 2 bases from V and 6 bases from J, with 8 bases between. CDR3 nucleotides: TGTGCCTGGAGTTCGGTCGGCGAGCAGTACTTC. As protein: CAWSSVGEQYF.

This chain uses TRBV29-1 with TRBJ2-3; D might be TRBD2 (5 bases). Germline CDR1 SQVTM, CDR2 ANQGSEA. The CDR3 has 14 amino acids. Trimming left V 5 bases short and J 4 bases short, with 16 bases between. The CDR3 region is CSVKARLSSDTQYF. DNA for the CDR3: TGCAGCGTTAAGGCCAGACTATCTTCAGATACGCAGTATTTT.

The chain uses TRBV29-1 and TRBJ1-5; D gene unclear. Germline loops: CDR1 SQVTM, CDR2 ANQGSEA. The CDR3 runs to 12 residues. Trimming removed 4 bases at V and 6 bases at J, with 10 bases between. This CDR3 reads CSVAGIGQPQHF. The DNA for the CDR3 is TGCAGCGTTGCGGGGATCGGTCAGCCCCAGCATTTT. Full variable domain (remainder filled in from reference TRBV29-1 and TRBJ1-5): SAVISQKPSRDICQRGTSLTIQCQVDSQVTMMFWYRQQPGQSLTLIATANQGSEATYESGFVIDKFPISRPNLTFSTLTVSNMSPEDSSIYLCSVAGIGQPQHFGDGTRLSIL.

V is TRBV7-6 and J is TRBJ2-5; 8 nucleotides align to TRBD1. The CDR3 runs to 17 residues. V gave up 2 bases and J gave up 5 bases; unmatched junction bases: 13. The germline gives CDR1 SGHVS, CDR2 FNYEAQ. The CDR3 DNA is TGTGCCAGCAGCTTAATTAGTAGGGCCGACAGGGGTGAGACCCAGTACTTC. This encodes CASSLISRADRGETQYF.

The chain is built from TRBV3-1 (or the pseudogene TRBV3-2) and TRBJ1-5, with D maybe TRBD1 (6 bases). The V and J ends lost 0 bases and 10 bases respectively, with 7 bases between them. This CDR3 is built from 12 residues. Looked up from germline, CDR1 is LGHDT and CDR2 is YNNKEL (reference sequence). CDR3 residues: CASSQDRGPQHF. In nucleotides, the CDR3 is TGTGCCAGCAGCCAAGACAGGGGCCCCCAGCATTTT.

The chain employs TRBV4-1 and TRBJ2-3, with 11 bases lining up with TRBD2. V trimming: 4 bases; J trimming: 5 bases; junction bases outside the gene matches: 11. From germline, CDR1 is MGHRA and CDR2 YSYEKL. This CDR3 has 17 amino acids. CDR3 protein: CASSLVLGTSGQDTQYF. The CDR3 nucleotides read TGCGCCAGCAGCCTCGTCCTTGGGACTAGCGGACAAGATACGCAGTATTTT.

The V call is TRBV18, the J call TRBJ2-5, with a weak D call TRBD1 (6 bases). The CDR3 spans 13 residues. V lost 6 bases to trimming and J lost 3 bases, with 11 bases between them. The germline gives CDR1 KGHSH, CDR2 LQKENI. CDR3 in DNA: TGTGCCAGCTCCCGACAGGTCGAAGAGACCCAGTACTTC. It yields the protein CASSRQVEETQYF.

The CDR3 DNA reads as TGCGCCAGCAGCTTGTTGGGACAGCCAGGAAACACCATATATTTT. Amino acid sequence: CASSLLGQPGNTIYF. The chain carries TRBV5-1 and TRBJ1-3; 7 bases are a match to TRBD1. The CDR3 totals 15 residues. After removal of 1 base from V and 4 bases from J, the junction contained 5 bases not matched to a gene. The V gene's germline CDR1 is SGHRS and CDR2 YFSETQ. The full variable domain, in which reference TRBV5-1 and TRBJ1-3 provide the parts outside the CDR3, is KAGVTQTPRYLIKTRGQQVTLSCSPISGHRSVSWYQQTPGQGLQFLFEYFSETQRNKGNFPGRFSGRQFSNSRSEMNVSTLELGDSALYLCASSLLGQPGNTIYFGEGSWLTVV.

This clone was counted once. The genes are TRBV6-5 and TRBJ1-6; TRBD1 is a possible D gene (5 bases). CDR1 and CDR2 (germline): MNHEY, SVGAGI. The ends were cut back, 6 bases at V and 0 bases at J, with 9 bases in the middle. This CDR3 has 15 residues. CDR3 sequence reads: CASSDRRSYNSPLHF. The CDR3 region has the DNA TGTGCCAGCAGCGACAGACGCTCCTATAATTCACCCCTCCACTTT.

This sequence joins TRBV18 and TRBJ1-2; 9 bases align to TRBD1. Germline V gene data show CDR1 as KGHSH and CDR2 as LQKENI. The CDR3 runs 14 residues. After removal of 3 bases from V and 11 bases from J, the junction contained 10 bases not matched to a gene. CDR3 DNA sequence: TGTGCCAGCTCACCCCAGGACAGGGGAGAGTTGTACACCTTC. Translating it yields CASSPQDRGELYTF.

The gene calls are TRBV6-5 and TRBJ2-5; 8 bases line up with TRBD2. The germline CDR1 and CDR2 sequences are MNHEY and SVGAGI. The ends lost 2 bases at V and 2 bases at J; junction bases unmatched: 4. The CDR3 sequence is 15 residues long. CDR3 bases: TGTGCCAGCAGTTACGGGACTAGATATCAAGAGACCCAGTACTTC. As protein: CASSYGTRYQETQYF.

The chain is built from TRBV6-5 and TRBJ1-5, with D possibly being TRBD1 (6 bases). The CDR3 covers 16 residues. The germline CDR1 and CDR2 sequences are MNHEY and SVGAGI. The germline V and J ends were trimmed by 4 bases and 2 bases, with 15 bases remaining between them. Written as DNA, the CDR3 is TGTGCCAGCAGTTCCCACAGGGTGGTTGGCAATCAGCCCCAGCATTTT. It is translated as CASSSHRVVGNQPQHF.

This clone was counted once. The J gene is TRBJ2-5, the V gene TRBV7-2; the D gene is possibly TRBD1 (5 bases). V was clipped by 5 bases and J by 4 bases, with 11 bases between them. This CDR3 comprises 13 residues. Germline V gives CDR1 SGHTA, CDR2 FQGNSA. The CDR3 is CASSPRTPETQYF. Here the CDR3 DNA reads TGTGCCAGCAGCCCTCGGACACCAGAGACCCAGTACTTC.

J is TRBJ1-6 and V is TRBV6-5; D gene unclear. The CDR3 runs 15 residues. The V gene's germline CDR1 is MNHEY and CDR2 SVGAGI. The germline V and J ends were trimmed by 6 bases and 8 bases, with 17 bases remaining between them. CDR3 loop: CASSLGVPWDSPLHF. CDR3 nucleotide sequence: TGTGCCAGCAGCCTCGGCGTCCCCTGGGATTCACCCCTCCACTTT.

This chain joins TRBV6-2 or TRBV6-3 and TRBJ2-2; D call uncertain. Trimming shortened V by 0 bases and J by 7 bases, and 12 bases separated the two germline ends. The CDR3 is 15 amino acids. CDR1 is MNHEY and CDR2 is SVGEGT in the germline V gene. CDR3 residues: CASSYSSVRVGELFF. The CDR3, as DNA: TGTGCCAGCAGTTACTCGAGCGTTAGAGTCGGGGAGCTGTTTTTT.

The chain uses TRBV7-9 and TRBJ2-7; TRBD1 is a possible D gene (5 bases). The CDR3 is made up of 16 amino acids. Germline loops: CDR1 SEHNR, CDR2 FQNEAQ (reference sequence). Trimming took off 4 bases at V and 3 bases at J, with 19 bases between the two ends. CDR3 amino acids: CASSSNRQSSYYEQYF. DNA of the CDR3: TGTGCCAGCAGCTCCAATCGACAGAGTTCTTACTACGAGCAGTACTTC.

The V call is TRBV3-1 (or the pseudogene TRBV3-2), the J call TRBJ2-2; a possible D gene is TRBD2 (5 bases). CDR3 length equals 16 residues. The germline V and J ends were trimmed by 4 bases and 4 bases, with 16 bases remaining between them. Germline V gene lookup returns CDR1 LGHDT and CDR2 YNNKEL (reference sequence). The CDR3 loop is CASSPGVAALTGELFF. The CDR3 DNA reads TGTGCCAGCAGCCCCGGGGTAGCTGCACTCACCGGGGAGCTGTTTTTT.

The rearrangement joins TRBV3-1 (or the pseudogene TRBV3-2) to TRBJ2-1, with 7 bases that match TRBD2. The CDR3 contains 16 residues. With 5 bases clipped from V and 6 bases from J, the junction kept 13 bases outside the gene matches. Looked up from germline, CDR1 is LGHDT and CDR2 is YNNKEL (reference sequence). CDR3 residues: CASSEPRGRVLNEQFF. CDR3 DNA sequence: TGTGCCAGCAGCGAACCTAGAGGGAGGGTCCTCAATGAGCAGTTCTTC.

The V call is TRBV3-1 (or the pseudogene TRBV3-2), the J call TRBJ1-1; 7 bases map to TRBD1. The CDR3 has 17 residues. J gave up 4 bases and V 4 bases, and 15 bases lay outside the gene matches. In germline, CDR1 is LGHDT, CDR2 YNNKEL (reference sequence). The CDR3 nucleotides read TGTGCCAGCAGCCGAACAATCGGACAGGCCAACCCCACTGAAGCTTTCTTT. This translates into CASSRTIGQANPTEAFF.

The gene calls are TRBV27 and TRBJ1-2; TRBD1 matches 7 bases. V shed 5 bases and J 3 bases; nucleotides not matched to a gene: 3. Germline V lookup: CDR1 MNHEY, CDR2 SMNVEV (reference sequence). The CDR3 spans 13 residues. The CDR3 DNA is TGTGCCAGCAGTATCGACAGGGACTATGGCTACACCTTC. Protein sequence: CASSIDRDYGYTF.

The J gene is TRBJ1-1, the V gene TRBV5-3, with D possibly being TRBD1 (5 bases). TRBV5-3 falls under the ORF class, with uncertain function. CDR3 length: 15 amino acids. V was cut by 1 base and J by 1 base, with 11 bases left in between. In DNA form, the CDR3 reads TGTGCCAGAAGCTTGTCCGGGACCGAGAACACTGAAGCTTTCTTT. Translated, it gives CARSLSGTENTEAFF.

The chain is built from TRBV27 and TRBJ1-5; TRBD1 might be the D (5 bases). Trimming shortened V by 8 bases and J by 4 bases, and 18 bases separated the two germline ends. The CDR3 is 15 residues long. The germline V gene has CDR1 MNHEY and CDR2 SMNVEV (reference sequence). CDR3 in amino acids: CASSLGGGGNQPQHF. The CDR3 DNA reads TGTGCCAGCTCCCTCGGTGGGGGAGGTAATCAGCCCCAGCATTTT.